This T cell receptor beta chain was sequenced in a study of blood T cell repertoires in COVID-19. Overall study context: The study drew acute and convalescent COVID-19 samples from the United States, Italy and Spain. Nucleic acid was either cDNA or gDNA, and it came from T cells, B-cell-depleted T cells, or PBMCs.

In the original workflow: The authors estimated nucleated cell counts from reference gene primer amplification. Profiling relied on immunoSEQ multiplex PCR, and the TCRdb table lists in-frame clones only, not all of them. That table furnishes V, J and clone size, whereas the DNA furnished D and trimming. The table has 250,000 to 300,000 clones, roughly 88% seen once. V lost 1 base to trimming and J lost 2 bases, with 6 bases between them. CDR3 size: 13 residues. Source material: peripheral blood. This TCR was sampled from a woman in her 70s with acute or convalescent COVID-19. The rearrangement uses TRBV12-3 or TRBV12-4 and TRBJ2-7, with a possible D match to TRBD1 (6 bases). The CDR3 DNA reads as TGTGCCAGCAGTTTAGACAGGGCCTACGAGCAGTACTTC. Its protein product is CASSLDRAYEQYF.